These 5 T cell receptor beta chains were sequenced from one sample in a study of blood T cell repertoires in COVID-19. Libraries were prepared by immunoSEQ multiplex PCR; TCRdb keeps only in-frame clonotypes and omits some of them. The table has about 37,000 clones, 87% seen once. The material sequenced was peripheral blood. These receptors all stem from a human donor in a cohort sampled during active COVID-19.

The gene calls are TRBV6-6 and TRBJ2-3; D gene unclear. The V end lost 0 bases, the J end lost 2 bases, and 6 bases lay between the germline ends. The CDR3 length is 14 residues. The germline V gene encodes CDR1 MNHNY and CDR2 SVGAGI (reference sequence). CDR3 residues: CASSYSFLTDTQYF. For the CDR3, the DNA is TGTGCCAGCAGTTACTCGTTCCTCACAGATACGCAGTATTTT.

The J gene is TRBJ2-1, the V gene TRBV7-8, with a weak D call TRBD1 (8 bases). V lost 8 bases and J lost 3, with 17 bases in between. The germline gives CDR1 SGHVS, CDR2 FQNEAQ. The CDR3 runs 15 residues. The CDR3 nucleotides read TGTGCCAGCTTCAGGGGGCGGGGGCACTACAATGAGCAGTTCTTC. Residues: CASFRGRGHYNEQFF.

This clone has just one count. The chain has TRBV7-9 and TRBJ1-6, with D unresolved. This CDR3 spans 13 amino acids. V was cut by 0 bases and J by 7 bases, with 4 bases left in between. The V gene's germline CDR1 is SEHNR and CDR2 FQNEAQ (reference sequence). CDR3 residues: CASSLARNSPLHF. In nucleotides, the CDR3 is TGTGCCAGCAGCTTAGCGAGGAATTCACCCCTCCACTTT.

This rearrangement joins TRBV11-2 to TRBJ2-5, with D perhaps matching TRBD2 (6 bases). Germline V CDR1 and CDR2: SGHAT, FQNNGV. CDR3 length: 16 amino acids. Trimming removed 2 bases from V and 5 bases from J, with 18 bases in between. The CDR3 reads CASSLFRPGVSETQYF. The CDR3 DNA sequence: TGTGCCAGCAGCTTATTCCGTCCGGGAGTGAGTGAGACCCAGTACTTC.

The chain links TRBV5-8 to TRBJ2-7, with TRBD1 identical over 7 bases. CDR1 is SGHTS and CDR2 is YDEGEE in the germline V gene. J gave up 6 bases and V 1 base, and 4 bases lay outside the gene matches. The CDR3 extends over 13 amino acids. CDR3 sequence reads: CASSLRGLSEQYF. CDR3 nucleotide sequence: TGTGCCAGCAGCTTGAGGGGGCTGAGCGAGCAGTACTTC.